This record covers a single T cell receptor (beta chain). CDR1 and CDR2 (germline): SNHLY, FYNNEI. V shed 6 bases and J 1 base; nucleotides not matched to a gene: 13. The CDR3 contains 17 residues. Source study methods: It was from reference gene primer amplification that nucleated cell counts were estimated. Sequencing used immunoSEQ multiplex PCR; TCRdb keeps in-frame clones, though not all of them. Clone size and V and J calls were adopted from that table, with D and trimming inferred from the DNA. The data show roughly 140,000 clones, approximately 84% seen once. The sample is drawn from a study of blood T cell repertoires in COVID-19. The wider study: Recovered status applied to Cohort 3 donors who had two consecutive negative PCRs. It also applied to those with clearance or with symptom resolution.

Participant ages covered about 18 to 90 years across 24 US areas. Participants had their cohort set by participant-reported clinical history. The sequencing sample was made of PBMCs or T cells enriched from blood (not recorded which). The chain carries TRBV2 and TRBJ1-1; 8 bases are a match to TRBD1. The receptor's source is a man aged 45 to 65 in a cohort exposed to, infected with or recovered from COVID-19 (not recorded which). The CDR3 loop is CASSLKIAGGSNTEAFF. The CDR3, as DNA: TGTGCCAGCAGCCTAAAGATCGCAGGGGGCTCGAACACTGAAGCTTTCTTT. Looking up the rest from reference TRBV2 and TRBJ1-1 gives the full variable domain: EPEVTQTPSHQVTQMGQEVILRCVPISNHLYFYWYRQILGQKVEFLVSFYNNEISEKSEIFDDQFSVERPDGSNFTLKIRSTKLEDSAMYFCASSLKIAGGSNTEAFFGQGTRLTVV.